Shown below are 14 T cell receptor beta chains from a single sample sequenced in a study of cytomegalovirus exposure and HLA in healthy donors. PCR amplification relied on 60 Vbeta primers (plus 13 Jbeta primers). Some clones are missing from TCRdb's copy, which holds only in-frame ones; the method was immunoSEQ multiplex PCR. The data hold 200,000 to 250,000 clones, with 82% observed a single time. The sequencing input was PBMCs. Receptors originate from a woman aged 40 to 50 in good health and CMV-seropositive.

The rearrangement uses TRBV28 and TRBJ1-4, with TRBD1 matching 8 bases. Trimming at V came to 7 bases and at J to 2 bases, leaving 12 bases not matched to a gene. CDR1 and CDR2 (germline): MDHEN, SYDVKM. CDR3 length: 17 amino acids. For the CDR3, the DNA is TGTGCCAGCACCCCGCGGGGACAGGCGGCGACTAATGAAAAACTGTTTTTT. This encodes CASTPRGQAATNEKLFF.

This rearrangement joins TRBV6-5 to TRBJ1-4; D gene uncertain. Germline-derived CDR1 and CDR2 are MNHEY and SVGAGI. V was trimmed by 5 bases and J by 10 bases, leaving 14 bases between them. This CDR3 has 13 amino acids. The CDR3 protein is CASSTVREGKLFF. CDR3 nucleotide sequence: TGTGCCAGCAGTACTGTGAGGGAGGGAAAACTGTTTTTT.

This clone was recorded once. The chain recombines TRBV4-1 with TRBJ1-1; the D gene is possibly TRBD1 (6 bases). The V gene's germline CDR1 is MGHRA and CDR2 YSYEKL. The CDR3 runs 14 residues. Trimming removed 5 bases at V and 3 bases at J, with 13 bases between. DNA of the CDR3: TGCGCCAGCAGCTTCAGGGGTGTTCACACTGAAGCTTTCTTT. It translates to CASSFRGVHTEAFF.

The chain uses TRBV12-5 and TRBJ1-5, with D tentatively TRBD1 (5 bases). Germline V gene data show CDR1 as LGHNT and CDR2 as FRNRAP. This CDR3 has 12 amino acids. V was clipped by 3 bases and J by 12 bases, with 12 bases between them. CDR3 DNA: TGTGCTAGTGGTTTCGATCAGGGTCTCCAGCATTTT. Protein product: CASGFDQGLQHF.

Only one count was recorded for this clone. The rearrangement uses TRBV5-8 and TRBJ2-5, with a weak D call TRBD2 (5 bases). There are 13 residues in the CDR3. Trimming cost V 1 base and J 5 bases, with 9 bases left between them. CDR1 is SGHTS and CDR2 is YDEGEE in the germline V gene. The CDR3 nucleotides read TGTGCCAGCAGCTTGTATCCGGGGGAGACCCAGTACTTC. It translates to CASSLYPGETQYF.

The V call is TRBV30, the J call TRBJ1-5; D call uncertain. Trimming removed 0 bases from V and 0 bases from J, with 15 bases in between. Germline-derived CDR1 and CDR2 are GTSNPN and SVGIG (reference sequence). The CDR3 has 17 amino acids. The CDR3 DNA reads as TGTGCCTGGAGTGTCTCGTTGGGGAGTCATAGCAATCAGCCCCAGCATTTT. This translates into CAWSVSLGSHSNQPQHF.

A few counts support this clone. V and J are TRBV6-5 and TRBJ2-7, with TRBD1 matching over 9 bases. Trimming at V came to 7 bases and at J to 8 bases, leaving 12 bases not matched to a gene. The germline gives CDR1 MNHEY, CDR2 SVGAGI. The CDR3 runs 14 residues. CDR3 sequence reads: CASTPEDRGMKQYF. The CDR3 DNA reads TGTGCCAGCACCCCTGAGGACAGGGGTATGAAGCAGTACTTC.

The rearrangement joins TRBV10-3 to TRBJ1-1; perhaps TRBD1 as D (5 bases). The V gene's germline CDR1 is ENHRY and CDR2 SYGVKD. V gave up 6 bases and J gave up 5 bases, with 19 bases separating them. The CDR3 runs to 15 residues. The CDR3 loop reads CAIRAGGIQKTEAFF. DNA for the CDR3: TGTGCCATCAGGGCCGGGGGGATCCAGAAAACTGAAGCTTTCTTT.

The J gene is TRBJ1-2, the V gene TRBV30; perhaps TRBD1 as D (5 bases). The germline CDR1 and CDR2 sequences are GTSNPN and SVGIG (reference sequence). The CDR3 runs 13 residues. Between the trimmed V and J ends, which lost 1 base and 6 bases, there was a span of 12 bases. CDR3 nucleotide sequence: TGTGCCTGGAGTGGGTCAGGGTGGGATGGCTACACCTTC. It is translated as CAWSGSGWDGYTF.

The rearrangement links TRBV30 to TRBJ1-1, with 9 bases aligning to TRBD1. Trimming cost V 0 bases and J 8 bases; bases outside gene matches: 10. Germline loops: CDR1 GTSNPN, CDR2 SVGIG (reference sequence). This CDR3 has 15 amino acids. The CDR3 nucleotides read TGTGCCTGGAGTGTACCCCGACAGGGGGGGCCCGAAGCTTTCTTT. Its protein product is CAWSVPRQGGPEAFF.

The chain recombines TRBV30 with TRBJ1-5, with 7 bases aligning to TRBD1. The CDR3 extends over 13 amino acids. The germline CDR1 and CDR2 sequences are GTSNPN and SVGIG (reference sequence). With 4 bases clipped from V and 7 bases from J, the junction kept 7 bases outside the gene matches. The CDR3, as DNA: TGTGCCTGGACCACAGGGGCCGGCCAGCCCCAGCATTTT. Protein product: CAWTTGAGQPQHF.

The chain carries TRBV19 and TRBJ2-7; TRBD2 aligns across 7 bases. Germline-derived CDR1 and CDR2 are LNHDA and SQIVND (reference sequence). The V and J ends lost 3 bases and 2 bases, in that order; junction bases with no gene match: 7. CDR3 size: 15 residues. DNA of the CDR3: TGTGCCAGTAGTATTGCGTCTAGCGGTGCCTACGAGCAGTACTTC. Its translation is CASSIASSGAYEQYF.

The V call is TRBV27, the J call TRBJ2-1; D not resolved. CDR3 size: 13 residues. The germline CDR1 and CDR2 sequences are MNHEY and SMNVEV (reference sequence). Trimming shortened V by 2 bases and J by 9 bases, and 11 bases separated the two germline ends. The DNA for the CDR3 is TGTGCCAGCAGTTTACTAGGTGCCGGTGAGCAGTTCTTC. Its protein product is CASSLLGAGEQFF.

The chain has TRBV7-6 and TRBJ2-7; possibly TRBD1 for D (6 bases). The CDR3 has 15 amino acids. Germline V lookup: CDR1 SGHVS, CDR2 FNYEAQ. The germline V and J ends were trimmed by 4 bases and 4 bases, with 17 bases remaining between them. The CDR3 nucleotides are TGTGCCAGCAGCTGGGGGAACAGGGCCAAGTACGAGCAGTACTTC. Translated, it gives CASSWGNRAKYEQYF.